The T cell receptor beta chain described here comes from a study of T cells in Graves' hyperthyroidism and ophthalmopathy. The TCR beta CDR3 regions underwent amplification using RNA transcripts as the source. First-round RT-PCR with HTBI primers amplified the TCR CDR3 region. Via MiXCR, TCRdb re-called the multiplex PCR reads, giving one row per CDR3 protein. The data show 300,000 to 500,000 distinct CDR3 sequences, more than 13% seen once. Overall study findings and caveats: Blood samples included most of the expanded thyroid clonotypes exceeding 0.001.

This clonotype was picked up many times. Its antigen is not known. Per germline, CDR1 MNHEY and CDR2 SVGEGT. Trimming pared 4 bases from V and 3 bases from J, leaving 13 bases between. The CDR3 covers 15 residues. Graves' hyperthyroidism qualified as stable when ophthalmopathy did not progress within 18 months. The study excluded patients with uncontrolled infection, other autoimmune disease, pregnancy or lactation. Diagnostic decisions used clinical symptoms, serum thyroxine and TRAb, thyroid ultrasound and orbital computed tomography. This TCR derives from a woman aged 30 to 39 with Graves' hyperthyroidism. The sequenced sample consisted of blood. The chain is built from TRBV6-2 or TRBV6-3 and TRBJ1-5; tentative D call: TRBD1 (6 bases). Here the CDR3 DNA reads TGTGCCAGCAGTTGGGGACATCGGAACAATCAGCCCCAGCATTTT. Its translation is CASSWGHRNNQPQHF.